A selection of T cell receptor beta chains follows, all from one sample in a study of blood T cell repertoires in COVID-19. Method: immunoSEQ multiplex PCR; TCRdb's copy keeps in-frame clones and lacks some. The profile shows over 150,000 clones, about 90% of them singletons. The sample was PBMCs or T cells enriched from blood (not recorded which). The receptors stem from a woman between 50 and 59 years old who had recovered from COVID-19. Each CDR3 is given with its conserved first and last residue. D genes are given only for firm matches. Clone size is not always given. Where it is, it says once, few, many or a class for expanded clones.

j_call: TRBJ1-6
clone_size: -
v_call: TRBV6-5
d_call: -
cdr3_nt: TGTGCCAGCAGTTACTCCCCGGGGGGCTGGAATTCACCCCTCCACTTT
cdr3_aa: CASSYSPGGWNSPLHF

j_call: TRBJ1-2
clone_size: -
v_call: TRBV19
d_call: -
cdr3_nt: TGTGCCAGTAGTTTAACCGGGACACGACATGGCTACACCTTC
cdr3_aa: CASSLTGTRHGYTF

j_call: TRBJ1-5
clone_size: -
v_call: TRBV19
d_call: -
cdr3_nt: TGTGCCAGTAGTATAGACGGGACACGGGGTCAGCCCCAGCATTTT
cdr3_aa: CASSIDGTRGQPQHF

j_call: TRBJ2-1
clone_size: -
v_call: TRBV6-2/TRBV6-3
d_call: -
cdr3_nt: TGTGCCAGCAGTACTGCCTCGGGTCTTGACGGCGATGAGCAGTTCTTC
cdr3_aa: CASSTASGLDGDEQFF

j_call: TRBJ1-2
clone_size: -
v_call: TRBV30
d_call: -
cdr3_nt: -
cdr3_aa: CAWRTVGQGARCTF

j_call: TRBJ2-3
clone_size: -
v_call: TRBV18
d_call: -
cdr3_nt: TGTGCCAGCTCACTGGTGGGGGCTGGCACAGATACGCAGTATTTT
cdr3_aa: CASSLVGAGTDTQYF

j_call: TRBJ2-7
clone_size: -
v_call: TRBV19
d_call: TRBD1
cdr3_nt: TGTGCCAGTAGTATGGGGACAGGGTCTTCCTACGAGCAGTACTTC
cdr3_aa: CASSMGTGSSYEQYF

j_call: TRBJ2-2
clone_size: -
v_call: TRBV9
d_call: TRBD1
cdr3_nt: TGTGCCAGCAGCGTTCTGGCAGGGGGCGGCGGGGAGCTGTTTTTT
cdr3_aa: CASSVLAGGGGELFF

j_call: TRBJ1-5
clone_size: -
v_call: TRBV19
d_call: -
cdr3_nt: TGTGCCAGTAGTATCGCGACATACGGCAATCAGCCCCAGCATTTT
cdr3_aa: CASSIATYGNQPQHF

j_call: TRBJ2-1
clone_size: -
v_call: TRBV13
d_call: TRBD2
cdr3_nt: TGTGCCAGCAGCTCGAGACTAGCGGGAGTTGAGTTGCAGTTCTTC
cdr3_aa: CASSSRLAGVELQFF

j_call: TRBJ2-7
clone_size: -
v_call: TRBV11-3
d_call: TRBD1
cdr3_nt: TGTGCCAGCAGCACTCGGACAGGGGCAGGCCACGAGCAGTACTTC
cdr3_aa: CASSTRTGAGHEQYF

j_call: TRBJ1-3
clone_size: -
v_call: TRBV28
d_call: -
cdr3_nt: TGTGCCAGCAGTGTATTCTCCTCTGGAAACACCATATATTTT
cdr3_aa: CASSVFSSGNTIYF

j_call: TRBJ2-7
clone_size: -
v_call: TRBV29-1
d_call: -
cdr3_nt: TGCAGCGTTACTGAACTGGGGGCCCGTGAGCAGTACTTC
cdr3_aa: CSVTELGAREQYF

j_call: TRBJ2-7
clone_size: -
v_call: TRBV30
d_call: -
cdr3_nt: TGTGCCTGGAGTGTAAATCGGTACGAGCAGTACTTC
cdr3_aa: CAWSVNRYEQYF

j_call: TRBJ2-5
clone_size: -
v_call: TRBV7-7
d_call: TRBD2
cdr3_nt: TGTGCTAGCAGCTTAGGGGCGGGAGGATTCCAAGAGACCCAGTACTTC
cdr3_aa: CASSLGAGGFQETQYF

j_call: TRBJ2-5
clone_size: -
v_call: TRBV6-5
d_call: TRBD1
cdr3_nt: TGTGCCAGCAGTCAGACAGGGGGCAAAGAGACCCAGTACTTC
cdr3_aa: CASSQTGGKETQYF

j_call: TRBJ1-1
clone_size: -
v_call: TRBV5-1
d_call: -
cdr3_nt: TGCGCCAGCAGCTTGGCCGGGACACCCAACACTGAAGCTTTCTTT
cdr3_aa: CASSLAGTPNTEAFF

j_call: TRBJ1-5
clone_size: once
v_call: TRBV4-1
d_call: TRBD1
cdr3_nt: TGCGCCAGCAGCCAAGAACAGGGGTTTCAGCCCCAGCATTTT
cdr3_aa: CASSQEQGFQPQHF

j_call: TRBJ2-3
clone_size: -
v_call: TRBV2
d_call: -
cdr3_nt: TGTGCCAGCAGTGCCGAACTCCTCAGAGGGCTAAGCACAGATACGCAGTATTTT
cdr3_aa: CASSAELLRGLSTDTQYF

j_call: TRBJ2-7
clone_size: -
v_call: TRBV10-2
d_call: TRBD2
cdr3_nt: TGCGCCAGCAGCGAGGGGACTACCGCTAACGAGCAGTACTTC
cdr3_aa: CASSEGTTANEQYF

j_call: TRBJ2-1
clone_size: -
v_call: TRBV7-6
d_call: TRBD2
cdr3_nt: TGTGCCAGCAGCCGAGACAACAGACTAGCGGGCCAATTATACAATGAGCAGTTCTTC
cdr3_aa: CASSRDNRLAGQLYNEQFF

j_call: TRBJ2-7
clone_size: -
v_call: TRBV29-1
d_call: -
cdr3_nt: TGCAGCGTTGAAGAAGGGGCCGCAGCCTACGAGCAGTACTTC
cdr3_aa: CSVEEGAAAYEQYF

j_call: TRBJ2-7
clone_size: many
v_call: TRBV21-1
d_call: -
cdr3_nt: TGTGCCAGCAGCAAACGTCCCGGGACAGGGACCTACGAGCAGTACTTC
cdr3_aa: CASSKRPGTGTYEQYF

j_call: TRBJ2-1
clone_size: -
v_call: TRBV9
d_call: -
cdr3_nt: TGTGCCAGCAGCGTGGGCTCGAGCTCCTACAATGAGCAGTTCTTC
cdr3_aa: CASSVGSSSYNEQFF

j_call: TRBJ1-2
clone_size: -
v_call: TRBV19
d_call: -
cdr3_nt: TGTGCCAGTAGCCGGGCGGGACCCTACTATGGCTACACCTTC
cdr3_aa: CASSRAGPYYGYTF

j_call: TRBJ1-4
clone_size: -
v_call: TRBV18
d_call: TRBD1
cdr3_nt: TGTGCCAGCTCACCCGGACAGGCTGAAAAACTGTTTTTT
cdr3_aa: CASSPGQAEKLFF

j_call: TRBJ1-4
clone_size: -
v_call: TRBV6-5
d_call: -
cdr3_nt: TGTGCCAGCAGTTACTCAGTGGATTCGGGGGTAAAACTGTTTTTT
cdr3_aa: CASSYSVDSGVKLFF

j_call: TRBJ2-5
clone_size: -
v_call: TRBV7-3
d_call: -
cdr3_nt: TGTGCCAGCAGCTTAACCGGGGGATGGGAGACCCAGTACTTC
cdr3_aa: CASSLTGGWETQYF

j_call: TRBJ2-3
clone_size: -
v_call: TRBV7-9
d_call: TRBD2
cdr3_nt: TGTGCCAGCTATGGGACTAGCGGGATGGGAGATACGCAGTATTTT
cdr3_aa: CASYGTSGMGDTQYF

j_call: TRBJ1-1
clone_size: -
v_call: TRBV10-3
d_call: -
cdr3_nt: TGTGCCATCAGACAGGGTATGGGTGACACTGAAGCTTTCTTT
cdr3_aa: CAIRQGMGDTEAFF

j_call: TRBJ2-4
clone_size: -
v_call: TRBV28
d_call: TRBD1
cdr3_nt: TGTGCCAGCAGTTTGTCCGGGACAGGGACCAACATTCAGTACTTC
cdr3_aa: CASSLSGTGTNIQYF

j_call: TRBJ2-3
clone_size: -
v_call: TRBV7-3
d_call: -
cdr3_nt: TGTGCCAGCAGCCGACTAACGGGAACAGATACGCAGTATTTT
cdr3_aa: CASSRLTGTDTQYF

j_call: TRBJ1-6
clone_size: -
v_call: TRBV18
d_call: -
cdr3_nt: TGTGCCAGCTCACCACTAGGAGGAACGGGTGATAATTCACCCCTCCACTTT
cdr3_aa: CASSPLGGTGDNSPLHF

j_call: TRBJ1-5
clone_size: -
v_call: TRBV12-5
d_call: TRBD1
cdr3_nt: TGTGCTAGTGGGCCGGGACAGGGGTCTTTTAGCAATCAGCCCCAGCATTTT
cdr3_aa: CASGPGQGSFSNQPQHF

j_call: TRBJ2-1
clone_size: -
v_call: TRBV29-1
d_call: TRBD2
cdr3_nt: TGCAGCGTTGAAGCCTGGGAGGAAGCGGGAGCCAATGAGCAGTTCTTC
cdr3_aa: CSVEAWEEAGANEQFF

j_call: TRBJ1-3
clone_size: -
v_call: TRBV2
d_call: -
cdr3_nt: TGTGCCAGCAGTTCCCTTGGAAACACCATATATTTT
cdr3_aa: CASSSLGNTIYF

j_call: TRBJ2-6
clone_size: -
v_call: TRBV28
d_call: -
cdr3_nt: TGTGCCAGCAGTTTCGGAGGATCTGGGGCCAACGTCCTGACTTTC
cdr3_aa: CASSFGGSGANVLTF

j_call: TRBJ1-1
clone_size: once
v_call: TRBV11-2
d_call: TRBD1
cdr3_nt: TGTGCCAGCAGTCGACAGGGACCCATGAACACTGAAGCTTTCTTT
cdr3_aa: CASSRQGPMNTEAFF

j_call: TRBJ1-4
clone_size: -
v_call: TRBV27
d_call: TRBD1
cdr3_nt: TGTGCCAGCAGAGGGCAGGGGGTCCTAGCTAATGAAAAACTGTTTTTT
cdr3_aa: CASRGQGVLANEKLFF

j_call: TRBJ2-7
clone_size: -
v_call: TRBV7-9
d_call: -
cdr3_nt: TGTGCCAGCAGCTTAGGTACGGGAGCCGCCTACGAGCAGTACTTC
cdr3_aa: CASSLGTGAAYEQYF

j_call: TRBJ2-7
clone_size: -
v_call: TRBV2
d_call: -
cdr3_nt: TGTGCCAGCAGATTGGACAGCTCCTACGAGCAGTACTTC
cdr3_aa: CASRLDSSYEQYF

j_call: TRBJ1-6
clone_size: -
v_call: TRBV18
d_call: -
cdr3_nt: TGTGCCAGCTCACCAGAGTCAAATAATTCACCCCTCCACTTT
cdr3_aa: CASSPESNNSPLHF

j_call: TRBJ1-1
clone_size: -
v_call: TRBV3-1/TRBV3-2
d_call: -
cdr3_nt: TGTGCCAGCAGCCAAGTGGAGGGGAACACTGAAGCTTTCTTT
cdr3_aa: CASSQVEGNTEAFF

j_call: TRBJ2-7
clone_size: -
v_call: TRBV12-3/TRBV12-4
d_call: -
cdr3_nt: TGTGCCAGCACCTGGGTGTCGGGGGAGCAGTACTTC
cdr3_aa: CASTWVSGEQYF

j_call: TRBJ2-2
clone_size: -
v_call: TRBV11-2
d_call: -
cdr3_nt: TGTGCCAGCAGCTTAGGTACGGGCGGGGAGCTGTTTTTT
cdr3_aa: CASSLGTGGELFF

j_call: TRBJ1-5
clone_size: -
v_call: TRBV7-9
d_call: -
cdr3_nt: TGTGCCAGCAGCTTAGACGCAGGGGATCAGCCCCAGCATTTT
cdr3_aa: CASSLDAGDQPQHF

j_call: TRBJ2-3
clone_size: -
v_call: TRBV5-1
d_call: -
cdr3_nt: TGCGCCAGCAGCTTGGAGGCAGTCAGGGATACGCAGTATTTT
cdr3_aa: CASSLEAVRDTQYF

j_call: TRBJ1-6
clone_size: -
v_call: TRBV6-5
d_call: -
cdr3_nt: TGTGCCAGCAGCACCGGGAGCGAGGCCCTCCACTTT
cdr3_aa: CASSTGSEALHF

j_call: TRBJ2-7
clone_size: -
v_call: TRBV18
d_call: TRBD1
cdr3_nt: TGTGCCAGCTCACGACAGGGGAACGAGCAGTACTTC
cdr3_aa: CASSRQGNEQYF

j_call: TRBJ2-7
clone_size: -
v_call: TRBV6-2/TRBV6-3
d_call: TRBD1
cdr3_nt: TGTGCCAGCAGTTACTTTGGGACAGGGTATTACGAGCAGTACTTC
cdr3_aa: CASSYFGTGYYEQYF

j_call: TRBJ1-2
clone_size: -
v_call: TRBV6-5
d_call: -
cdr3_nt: TGTGCCAGCAGCCGGGACACTTTAAACTATGGCTACACCTTC
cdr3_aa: CASSRDTLNYGYTF

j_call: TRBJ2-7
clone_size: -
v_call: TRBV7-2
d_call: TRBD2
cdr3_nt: TGTGCCAGCAGCTCACTAGCGGGAGCCAAAGGGAAGCAGTACTTC
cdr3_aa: CASSSLAGAKGKQYF

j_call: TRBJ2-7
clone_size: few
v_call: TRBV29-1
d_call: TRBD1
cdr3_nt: TGCAGCGTTCTGGCAGGGACAGGGGGCGCCGAGCAGTACTTC
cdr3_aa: CSVLAGTGGAEQYF

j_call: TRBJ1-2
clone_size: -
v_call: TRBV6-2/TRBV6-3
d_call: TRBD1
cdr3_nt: TGTGCCAGCAGTTACTCGGGGACAGGGATATGGTCGGACTATGGCTACACCTTC
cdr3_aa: CASSYSGTGIWSDYGYTF

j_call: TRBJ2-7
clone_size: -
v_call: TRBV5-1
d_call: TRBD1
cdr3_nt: TGCGCCAGCAGCTACCGGACAGGGGCGATATCCTACGAGCAGTACTTC
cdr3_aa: CASSYRTGAISYEQYF

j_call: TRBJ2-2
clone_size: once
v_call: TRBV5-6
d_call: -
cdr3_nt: TGTGCCAGCAGCTTTGGGTTCGGCGGCGGGGAGCTGTTTTTT
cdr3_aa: CASSFGFGGGELFF

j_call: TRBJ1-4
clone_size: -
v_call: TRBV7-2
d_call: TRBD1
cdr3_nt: TGTGCCAGCAGCTTTGGGGACAGGTCCAATGAAAAACTGTTTTTT
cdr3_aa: CASSFGDRSNEKLFF

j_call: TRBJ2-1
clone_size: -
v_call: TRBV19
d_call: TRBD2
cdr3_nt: TGTGCCAGTAGTATCGTACTTTCCGGGGGGTCCTACAATGAGCAGTTCTTC
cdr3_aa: CASSIVLSGGSYNEQFF

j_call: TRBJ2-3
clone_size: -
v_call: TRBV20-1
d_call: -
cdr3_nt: TGCAGTGCTAGTCGACCAGGTTCCACAGATACGCAGTATTTT
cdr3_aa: CSASRPGSTDTQYF

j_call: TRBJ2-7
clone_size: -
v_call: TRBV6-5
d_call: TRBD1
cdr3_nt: TGTGCCAGCAGTTACGGACAGGGTAGCTACGAGCAGTACTTC
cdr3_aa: CASSYGQGSYEQYF